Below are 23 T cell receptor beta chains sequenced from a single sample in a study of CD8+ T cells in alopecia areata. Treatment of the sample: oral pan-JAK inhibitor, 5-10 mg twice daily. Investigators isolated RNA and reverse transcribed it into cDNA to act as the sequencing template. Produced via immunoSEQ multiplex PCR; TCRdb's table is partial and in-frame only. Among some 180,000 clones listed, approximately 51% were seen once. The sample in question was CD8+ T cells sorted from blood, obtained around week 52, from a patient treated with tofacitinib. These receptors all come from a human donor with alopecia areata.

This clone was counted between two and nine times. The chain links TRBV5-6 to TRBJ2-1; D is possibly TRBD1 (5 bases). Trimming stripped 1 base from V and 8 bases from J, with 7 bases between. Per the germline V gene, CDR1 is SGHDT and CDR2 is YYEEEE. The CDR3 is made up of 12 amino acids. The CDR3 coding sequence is TGTGCCAGCAGCTTGTGGGGCCATGAGCAGTTCTTC. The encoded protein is CASSLWGHEQFF. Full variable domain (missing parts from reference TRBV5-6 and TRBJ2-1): DAGVTQSPTHLIKTRGQQVTLRCSPKSGHDTVSWYQQALGQGPQFIFQYYEEEERQRGNFPDRFSGHQFPNYSSELNVNALLLGDSALYLCASSLWGHEQFFGPGTRLTVL.

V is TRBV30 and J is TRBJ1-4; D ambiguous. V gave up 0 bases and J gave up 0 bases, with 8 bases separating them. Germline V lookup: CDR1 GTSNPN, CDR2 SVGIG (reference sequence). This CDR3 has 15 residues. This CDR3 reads CAWSVGRSTNEKLFF. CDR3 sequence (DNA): TGTGCCTGGAGTGTAGGAAGATCAACTAATGAAAAACTGTTTTTT.

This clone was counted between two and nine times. Here the CDR3 DNA reads TGCAGCGTTGTGAACAGGATGAACACTGAAGCTTTCTTT. Encoded protein: CSVVNRMNTEAFF. The chain joins TRBV29-1 to TRBJ1-1; weak D call: TRBD1 (5 bases). Germline values: CDR1 SQVTM, CDR2 ANQGSEA. The CDR3 spans 13 residues. Trimming pared 4 bases from V and 0 bases from J, leaving 9 bases between.

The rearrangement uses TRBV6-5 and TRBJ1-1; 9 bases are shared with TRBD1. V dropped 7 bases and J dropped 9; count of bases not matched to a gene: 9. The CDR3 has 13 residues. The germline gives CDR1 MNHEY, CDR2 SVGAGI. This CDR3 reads CASTPLGQGKAFF. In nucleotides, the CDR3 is TGTGCCAGCACCCCACTAGGACAGGGGAAAGCTTTCTTT.

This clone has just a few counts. The CDR3 coding sequence is TGTGCCAGCTCACCCGCGGCAGGGGTTACGAGGAGAGCCGGGGCCAACGTCCTGACTTTC. The encoded protein is CASSPAAGVTRRAGANVLTF. The chain combines TRBV18 with TRBJ2-6; tentative D call: TRBD1 (6 bases). The CDR3 consists of 20 residues. From germline, CDR1 is KGHSH and CDR2 LQKENI. V was pared by 3 bases and J by 4 bases, with 25 bases between.

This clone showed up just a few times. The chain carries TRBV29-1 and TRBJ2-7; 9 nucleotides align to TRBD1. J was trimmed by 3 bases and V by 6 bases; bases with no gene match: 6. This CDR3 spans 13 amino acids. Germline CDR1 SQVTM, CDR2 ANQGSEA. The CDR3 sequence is CSVRQGVLYEQYF. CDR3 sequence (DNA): TGCAGCGTGAGACAGGGGGTTCTCTACGAGCAGTACTTC.

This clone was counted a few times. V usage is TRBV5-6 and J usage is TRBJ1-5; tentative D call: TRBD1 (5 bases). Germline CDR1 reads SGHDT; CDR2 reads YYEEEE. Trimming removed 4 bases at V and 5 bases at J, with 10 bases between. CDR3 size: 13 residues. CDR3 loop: CASSPRGDQPQHF. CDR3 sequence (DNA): TGTGCCAGCAGCCCCCGGGGGGATCAGCCCCAGCATTTT.

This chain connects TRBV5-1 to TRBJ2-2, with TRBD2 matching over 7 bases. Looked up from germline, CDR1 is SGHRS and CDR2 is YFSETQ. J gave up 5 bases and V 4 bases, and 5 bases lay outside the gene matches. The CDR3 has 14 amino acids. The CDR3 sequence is CASSPGGGTGELFF. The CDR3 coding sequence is TGCGCCAGCAGCCCCGGCGGGGGAACCGGGGAGCTGTTTTTT.

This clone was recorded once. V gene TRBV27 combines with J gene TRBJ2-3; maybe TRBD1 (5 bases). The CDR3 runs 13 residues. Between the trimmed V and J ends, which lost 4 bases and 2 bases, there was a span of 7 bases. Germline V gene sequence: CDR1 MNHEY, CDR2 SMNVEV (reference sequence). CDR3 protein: CASSYGATDTQYF. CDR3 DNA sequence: TGTGCCAGCAGTTATGGGGCCACAGATACGCAGTATTTT.

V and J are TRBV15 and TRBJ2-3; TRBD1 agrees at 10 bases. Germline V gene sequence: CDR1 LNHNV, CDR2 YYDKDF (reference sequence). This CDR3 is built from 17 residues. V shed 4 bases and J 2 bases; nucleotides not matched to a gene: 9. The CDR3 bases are TGTGCCACCAGCACTGGACAGGGGGGGGTAGACACAGATACGCAGTATTTT. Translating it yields CATSTGQGGVDTDTQYF. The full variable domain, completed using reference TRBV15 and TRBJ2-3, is DAMVIQNPRYQVTQFGKPVTLSCSQTLNHNVMYWYQQKSSQAPKLLFHYYDKDFNNEADTPDNFQSRRPNTSFCFLDIRSPGLGDTAMYLCATSTGQGGVDTDTQYFGPGTRLTVL.

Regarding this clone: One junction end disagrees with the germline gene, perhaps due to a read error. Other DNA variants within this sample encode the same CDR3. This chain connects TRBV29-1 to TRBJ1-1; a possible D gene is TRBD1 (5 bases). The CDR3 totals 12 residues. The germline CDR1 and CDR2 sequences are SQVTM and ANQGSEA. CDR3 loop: CSVEEGRTEAFF. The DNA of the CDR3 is TGCAGCGTCGAAGAGGGGAGAACTGAAGCTTTCTTT.

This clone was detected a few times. CDR3 in amino acids: CASSLGVSGRTGELFF. The CDR3, as DNA: TGTGCCAGCAGCTTAGGTGTTAGCGGGAGAACCGGGGAGCTGTTTTTT. The chain combines TRBV11-2 with TRBJ2-2, with 9 bases identical to TRBD2. This CDR3 is built from 16 residues. V dropped 1 base and J dropped 5; count of bases not matched to a gene: 5. The germline gives CDR1 SGHAT, CDR2 FQNNGV.

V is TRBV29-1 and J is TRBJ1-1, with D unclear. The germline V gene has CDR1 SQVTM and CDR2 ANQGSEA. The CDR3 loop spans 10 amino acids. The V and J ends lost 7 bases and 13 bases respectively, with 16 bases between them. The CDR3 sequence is CSAWGESGFF. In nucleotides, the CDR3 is TGCAGCGCTTGGGGAGAGAGTGGTTTCTTT.

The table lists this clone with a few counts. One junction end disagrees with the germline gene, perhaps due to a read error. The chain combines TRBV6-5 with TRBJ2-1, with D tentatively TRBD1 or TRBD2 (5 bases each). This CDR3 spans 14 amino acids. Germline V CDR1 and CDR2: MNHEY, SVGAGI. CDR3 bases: TGTGCCAGCAGTTACGGGGACCACTACGATGAGCAGTTCTTC. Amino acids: CASSYGDHYDEQFF.

DNA of the CDR3: TGTGCCAGCAGCCAGGATACTACCTCCGGTACGCAGTATTTT. It codes for CASSQDTTSGTQYF. V gene TRBV14 combines with J gene TRBJ2-3; D is undetermined. Germline V gene sequence: CDR1 SGHDN, CDR2 FVKESK. The CDR3 runs to 14 residues. Trimming removed 3 bases from V and 8 bases from J, with 15 bases in between.

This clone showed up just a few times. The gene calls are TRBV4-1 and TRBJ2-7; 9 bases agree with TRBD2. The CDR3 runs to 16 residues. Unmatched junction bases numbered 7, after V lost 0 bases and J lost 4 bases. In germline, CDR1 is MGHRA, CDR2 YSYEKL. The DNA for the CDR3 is TGCGCCAGCAGCCAAGATTTAGCGGGGGCCCGATACGAGCAGTACTTC. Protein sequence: CASSQDLAGARYEQYF.

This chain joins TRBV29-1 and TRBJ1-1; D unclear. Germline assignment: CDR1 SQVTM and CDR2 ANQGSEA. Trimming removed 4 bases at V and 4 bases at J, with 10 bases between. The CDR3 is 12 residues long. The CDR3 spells CSVAGRTTEAFF. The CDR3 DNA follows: TGCAGCGTTGCGGGGAGAACCACTGAAGCTTTCTTT.

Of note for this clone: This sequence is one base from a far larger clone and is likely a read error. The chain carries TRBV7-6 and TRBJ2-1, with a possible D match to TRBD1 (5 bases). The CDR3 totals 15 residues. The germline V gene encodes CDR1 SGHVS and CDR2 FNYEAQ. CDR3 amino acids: CASSLDVVGRNERFF. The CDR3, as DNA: TGTGCCAGCAGCTTAGATGTTGTGGGGCGTAATGAGCGGTTCTTC.

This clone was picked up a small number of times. In DNA form, the CDR3 reads TGTGCCATCAGTGAGGATGACACTGAAGCTTTCTTT. This sequence encodes CAISEDDTEAFF. The chain combines TRBV10-3 with TRBJ1-1; no clear D gene. V was shortened by 2 bases and J by 3 bases, with 4 bases between the two germline ends. There are 12 residues in the CDR3. Germline V gene sequence: CDR1 ENHRY, CDR2 SYGVKD.

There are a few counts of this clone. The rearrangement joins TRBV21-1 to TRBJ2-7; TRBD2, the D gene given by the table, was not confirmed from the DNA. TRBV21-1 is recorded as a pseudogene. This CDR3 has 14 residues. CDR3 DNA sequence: TGTGCCAGCAGCAAACTAGCGGGGGGGCTCGAGCAGTACTTC. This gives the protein CASSKLAGGLEQYF.

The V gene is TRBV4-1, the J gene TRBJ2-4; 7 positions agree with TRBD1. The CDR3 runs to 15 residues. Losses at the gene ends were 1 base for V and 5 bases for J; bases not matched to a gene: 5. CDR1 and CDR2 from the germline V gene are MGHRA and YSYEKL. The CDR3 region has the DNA TGCGCCAGCAGCCAAGGACGGACAGGTCAAAACATTCAGTACTTC. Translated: CASSQGRTGQNIQYF.

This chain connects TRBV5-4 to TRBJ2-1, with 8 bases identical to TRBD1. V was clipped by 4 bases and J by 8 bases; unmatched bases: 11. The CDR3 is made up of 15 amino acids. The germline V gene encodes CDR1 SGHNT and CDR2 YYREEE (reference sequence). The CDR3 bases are TGTGCCAGCAGCCCCGTGGCAGGGGGCGCAGATGAGCAGTTCTTC. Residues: CASSPVAGGADEQFF.

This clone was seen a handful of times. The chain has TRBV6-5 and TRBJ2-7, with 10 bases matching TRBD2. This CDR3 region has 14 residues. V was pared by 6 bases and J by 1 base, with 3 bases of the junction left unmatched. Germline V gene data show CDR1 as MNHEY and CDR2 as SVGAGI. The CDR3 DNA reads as TGTGCCAGCAGCCCTAGCGGGGGTTCCTACGAGCAGTACTTC. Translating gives CASSPSGGSYEQYF.